These T cell receptor beta chains were read from a single sample in a study of CD8 T cells in Susac syndrome. TCRdb redid the calling of the immunoSEQ multiplex PCR reads with MiXCR, one entry per CDR3 protein. The repertoire holds hundreds of thousands of distinct CDR3 sequences, roughly 96% seen once, with 0.085% to 0.095% in the top ten. Sequenced input: CD4+ T cells from PBMCs. The receptors come from a human donor with multiple sclerosis. Each CDR3 is given with its conserved first and last residue. D genes are given only for firm matches. Not all rows give a size; the values are once, few, many and, for expanded clones, a class.

D gene: NA; V gene: TRBV7-6; clone size: NA; J gene: TRBJ2-7; CDR3 DNA: TGTGCCAGCAGCTTAGTGGAGGGAAACAAGCAGTACTTC; CDR3 protein: CASSLVEGNKQYF
D gene: NA; V gene: TRBV3-1; clone size: NA; J gene: TRBJ2-5; CDR3 DNA: TGTGCCAGCAGCCAGGAAGCGCTCCAAGAGACCCAGTACTTC; CDR3 protein: CASSQEALQETQYF
D gene: NA; V gene: TRBV5-1; clone size: NA; J gene: TRBJ2-2; CDR3 DNA: TGCGCCAGCAGCAACACCACCGGGGAGCTGTTTTTT; CDR3 protein: CASSNTTGELFF
D gene: TRBD2; V gene: TRBV15; clone size: NA; J gene: TRBJ2-1; CDR3 DNA: TGTGCCACCAGTCCTAGACTAGCGGCTGAGCAGTTCTTC; CDR3 protein: CATSPRLAAEQFF
D gene: NA; V gene: TRBV27; clone size: NA; J gene: TRBJ1-5; CDR3 DNA: TGTGCCAGCTCCGGGACACCACAGCCCCAGCATTTT; CDR3 protein: CASSGTPQPQHF
D gene: NA; V gene: TRBV20-1; clone size: NA; J gene: TRBJ2-5; CDR3 DNA: TGCAGTGCTAGAGGCCGCACATTGGAGACCCAGTACTTC; CDR3 protein: CSARGRTLETQYF
D gene: TRBD1; V gene: TRBV9; clone size: NA; J gene: TRBJ1-2; CDR3 DNA: TGTGCCAGCAGCGGAAACAGGGGCTTTCGGAATGGCTACACCTTC; CDR3 protein: CASSGNRGFRNGYTF
D gene: TRBD2; V gene: TRBV5-4; clone size: NA; J gene: TRBJ2-3; CDR3 DNA: TGTGCCAGCACTCAGGGACTAGCGGGGGGGACAGATACGCAGTATTTT; CDR3 protein: CASTQGLAGGTDTQYF
D gene: TRBD1; V gene: TRBV29-1; clone size: NA; J gene: TRBJ1-2; CDR3 DNA: TGCAGCGTGGGGGACAGGGGGTATAGTGGCTACACCTTC; CDR3 protein: CSVGDRGYSGYTF
D gene: TRBD1; V gene: TRBV18; clone size: few; J gene: TRBJ1-5; CDR3 DNA: TGTGCCAGCTCACCGGGGACAGCTGATCAGCCCCAGCATTTT; CDR3 protein: CASSPGTADQPQHF
D gene: NA; V gene: TRBV24-1; clone size: NA; J gene: TRBJ2-3; CDR3 DNA: TGTGCCACCAGTGATATCTCAGGGGGCACAGATACGCAGTATTTT; CDR3 protein: CATSDISGGTDTQYF
D gene: NA; V gene: TRBV30; clone size: NA; J gene: TRBJ2-3; CDR3 DNA: TGTGCCTGGAGGGGACTGACAGGGCTATTCGCAGATACGCAGTATTTT; CDR3 protein: CAWRGLTGLFADTQYF
D gene: TRBD1; V gene: TRBV2; clone size: NA; J gene: TRBJ2-2; CDR3 DNA: TGTGCCAGCATAAGGACAGGGGGCATCGGGGAGCTGTTTTTT; CDR3 protein: CASIRTGGIGELFF
D gene: NA; V gene: TRBV7-9; clone size: NA; J gene: TRBJ2-5; CDR3 DNA: TGTGCCAGCAGCGAACGGACAGTACAAGAGACCCAGTACTTC; CDR3 protein: CASSERTVQETQYF
D gene: NA; V gene: TRBV29-1; clone size: NA; J gene: TRBJ2-7; CDR3 DNA: TGCAGCGTTGAGGCAGGGAGCTCCTACGAGCAGTACTTC; CDR3 protein: CSVEAGSSYEQYF
D gene: NA; V gene: TRBV19; clone size: NA; J gene: TRBJ1-5; CDR3 DNA: TGTGCCAGTACTGTCAGGCCCAGTCAGCCCCAGCATTTT; CDR3 protein: CASTVRPSQPQHF
D gene: NA; V gene: TRBV20-1; clone size: NA; J gene: TRBJ2-7; CDR3 DNA: TGCAGTGCTAGTAGCCCCGGGACTGGGTATGAGCAGTACTTC; CDR3 protein: CSASSPGTGYEQYF
D gene: NA; V gene: TRBV28; clone size: NA; J gene: TRBJ2-7; CDR3 DNA: TGTGCCAGCAGTACCACGCGGCTACTCCACGAGCAGTACTTC; CDR3 protein: CASSTTRLLHEQYF
D gene: NA; V gene: TRBV20-1; clone size: NA; J gene: TRBJ2-5; CDR3 DNA: TGCAGTGCTAGAGATCCCCTAGGGGGTGCAGAGACCCAGTACTTC; CDR3 protein: CSARDPLGGAETQYF
D gene: TRBD2; V gene: TRBV28; clone size: NA; J gene: TRBJ2-1; CDR3 DNA: TGTGCCAGCAGTTATAGCGGGAGGGCGGATGAGCAGTTCTTC; CDR3 protein: CASSYSGRADEQFF
D gene: NA; V gene: TRBV30; clone size: once; J gene: TRBJ1-1; CDR3 DNA: TGTGCCTGGCTTAAGGGTGGAGGGGTGAACACTGAAGCTTTCTTT; CDR3 protein: CAWLKGGGVNTEAFF
D gene: NA; V gene: TRBV30; clone size: NA; J gene: TRBJ1-5; CDR3 DNA: TGTGCCTGGAGTCGATATAGCAATCAGCCCCAGCATTTT; CDR3 protein: CAWSRYSNQPQHF
D gene: TRBD1; V gene: TRBV25-1; clone size: NA; J gene: TRBJ2-3; CDR3 DNA: TGTGCCAGCAGTGAAGGGGACAGGGTAACAGATACGCAGTATTTT; CDR3 protein: CASSEGDRVTDTQYF
D gene: NA; V gene: TRBV12-3/TRBV12-4; clone size: NA; J gene: TRBJ2-3; CDR3 DNA: TGTGCCAGCAGCCTCTTGCGGGGCACAGATACGCAGTATTTT; CDR3 protein: CASSLLRGTDTQYF
D gene: TRBD2; V gene: TRBV28; clone size: NA; J gene: TRBJ2-7; CDR3 DNA: TGTGCCAGCAGCTCGCCCGGGACTAGGCACGAGCAGTACTTC; CDR3 protein: CASSSPGTRHEQYF
D gene: NA; V gene: TRBV10-3; clone size: NA; J gene: TRBJ2-2; CDR3 DNA: TGTGCCATCAGTGAGTCGAAAGGGATCGGGGAGCTGTTTTTT; CDR3 protein: CAISESKGIGELFF
D gene: TRBD2; V gene: TRBV2; clone size: NA; J gene: TRBJ2-7; CDR3 DNA: TGTGCCAGCAGAACAAGCGGGGGGCCTCCCTACGAGCAGTACTTC; CDR3 protein: CASRTSGGPPYEQYF
D gene: NA; V gene: TRBV5-6; clone size: NA; J gene: TRBJ2-7; CDR3 DNA: TGTGCCAGCAGCTTGGAGGTCCCCTACGAGCAGTACTTC; CDR3 protein: CASSLEVPYEQYF
D gene: NA; V gene: TRBV9; clone size: NA; J gene: TRBJ2-6; CDR3 DNA: TGTGCCAGCAGCGTAGAGGGGACTGGGGCCAACGTCCTGACTTTC; CDR3 protein: CASSVEGTGANVLTF
D gene: TRBD1; V gene: TRBV2; clone size: NA; J gene: TRBJ2-1; CDR3 DNA: TGTGCCAGCAGTGCTTTATCCCCGGGACAGGGTGAGCAGTTCTTC; CDR3 protein: CASSALSPGQGEQFF
D gene: TRBD2; V gene: TRBV15; clone size: NA; J gene: TRBJ2-5; CDR3 DNA: TGTGCCACCAGCACCTGGGGACTAGCGGGGCTGAGAGAGACCCAGTACTTC; CDR3 protein: CATSTWGLAGLRETQYF
D gene: NA; V gene: TRBV6-1; clone size: few; J gene: TRBJ1-6; CDR3 DNA: TGTGCCAGCAGTGAAGGAAATTCACCCCTCCACTTT; CDR3 protein: CASSEGNSPLHF
D gene: TRBD1; V gene: TRBV7-7; clone size: NA; J gene: TRBJ1-1; CDR3 DNA: TGTGCCAGCAGCCGTACACAGGGGACTGAAGCTTTCTTT; CDR3 protein: CASSRTQGTEAFF
D gene: NA; V gene: TRBV7-9; clone size: NA; J gene: TRBJ2-5; CDR3 DNA: TGTGCCAGCAGCTTAGATAGCAGGAATGGGGAGACCCAGTACTTC; CDR3 protein: CASSLDSRNGETQYF
D gene: NA; V gene: TRBV29-1; clone size: NA; J gene: TRBJ1-1; CDR3 DNA: TGCAGCGCAGTCCTACCTAGTGAAGCTTTCTTT; CDR3 protein: CSAVLPSEAFF
D gene: TRBD1; V gene: TRBV29-1; clone size: NA; J gene: TRBJ1-1; CDR3 DNA: TGCAGCGTCCAGGGGGCCGTGAACACTGAAGCTTTCTTT; CDR3 protein: CSVQGAVNTEAFF
D gene: TRBD2; V gene: TRBV20-1; clone size: NA; J gene: TRBJ2-1; CDR3 DNA: TGCAGTGCTAAAGCGGGGGGGCTAAATGAGCAGTTCTTC; CDR3 protein: CSAKAGGLNEQFF
D gene: TRBD2; V gene: TRBV2; clone size: NA; J gene: TRBJ2-4; CDR3 DNA: TGTGCCAGCGGCTGGGATAGCGGGGGAGGAGGCATTCAGTACTTC; CDR3 protein: CASGWDSGGGGIQYF